These 9 T cell receptor beta chains originate from one sample sequenced in a study of T cell responses to AZD1222 COVID-19 vaccine. Profiled with immunoSEQ multiplex PCR; TCRdb holds only in-frame clones, not every one. Counted here are roughly 120,000 clones, roughly 90% occurring once; the ten biggest clones make up roughly 3%. Sequencing was performed on peripheral blood, taken on day 0 of AZD1222 vaccination. The receptors originated from an adult in good health.

CDR3 residues: CASSPNPNKLFF. The DNA of the CDR3 is TGTGCCAGCAGCCCCAACCCGAATAAACTGTTTTTT. The V and J genes are TRBV7-8 and TRBJ1-4; no clear D gene. CDR3 length: 12 amino acids. V lost 5 bases to trimming and J lost 11 bases, with 12 bases between them. Germline CDR1 and CDR2: SGHVS and FQNEAQ.

The V call is TRBV7-2, the J call TRBJ1-2, with a weak D call TRBD1 (5 bases). V dropped 2 bases and J dropped 4 bases, with 14 bases sitting between them. The CDR3 contains 15 residues. Germline CDR1 SGHTA, CDR2 FQGNSA. The chain's CDR3 is CASSLPTGQGYGYTF. In DNA, the CDR3 is TGTGCCAGCAGCTTACCCACCGGGCAGGGCTATGGCTACACCTTC. Supplemented by reference TRBV7-2 and TRBJ1-2, the full variable domain reads GAGVSQSPSNKVTEKGKDVELRCDPISGHTALYWYRQSLGQGLEFLIYFQGNSAPDKSGLPSDRFSAERTGGSVSTLTIQRTQQEDSAVYLCASSLPTGQGYGYTFGSGTRLTVV.

The chain carries TRBV6-5 and TRBJ2-3; TRBD1 aligns across 9 bases. V lost 0 bases, J lost 5 bases, and 3 bases stayed unmatched. This CDR3 region has 15 residues. Germline V CDR1 and CDR2: MNHEY, SVGAGI. This CDR3 reads CASSYSGQGGDTQYF. In DNA form, the CDR3 reads TGTGCCAGCAGTTACTCGGGACAGGGCGGAGATACGCAGTATTTT.

The V call is TRBV30, the J call TRBJ2-2; 13 nucleotides agree with TRBD2. CDR1 and CDR2 (germline): GTSNPN, SVGIG (reference sequence). The CDR3 has 18 residues. V gave up 3 bases and J gave up 4 bases; unmatched junction bases: 11. This CDR3 reads CAWRRTSGSSITTGELFF. The CDR3 nucleotides are TGTGCCTGGAGACGGACTAGCGGGAGTTCCATCACCACCGGGGAGCTGTTTTTT.

This chain uses TRBV4-1 with TRBJ1-4; D is unresolved. CDR1 and CDR2 (germline): MGHRA, YSYEKL. There are 14 residues in the CDR3. The V gene lost 1 base and the J gene lost 7 bases, with 10 bases spanning the gap. The CDR3 is CASSQAATGEKLFF. Written as DNA, the CDR3 is TGCGCCAGCAGCCAAGCCGCGACCGGTGAAAAACTGTTTTTT.

The genes are TRBV4-3 and TRBJ2-1; possibly TRBD2 for D (6 bases). The CDR3 has 14 amino acids. V was cut by 4 bases and J by 15 bases, with 22 bases left in between. Germline V lookup: CDR1 LGHNA, CDR2 YSLEER. The CDR3 coding sequence is TGCGCCAGCAGCCTTACGCTGGGTCAGGGAGGTCCGTTCTTC. As protein: CASSLTLGQGGPFF.

The rearrangement links TRBV5-1 to TRBJ1-2; possibly TRBD1 for D (6 bases). CDR3 length equals 18 residues. The V end was cut by 4 bases, the J end by 0 bases, with 22 bases between. Germline V gene sequence: CDR1 SGHRS, CDR2 YFSETQ. The CDR3 region has the DNA TGCGCCAGCAGCACCGGGGGCTTCCGCCCTCCCCCTAACTATGGCTACACCTTC. Protein: CASSTGGFRPPPNYGYTF. The variable domain in full, completed from reference TRBV5-1 and TRBJ1-2, reads KAGVTQTPRYLIKTRGQQVTLSCSPISGHRSVSWYQQTPGQGLQFLFEYFSETQRNKGNFPGRFSGRQFSNSRSEMNVSTLELGDSALYLCASSTGGFRPPPNYGYTFGSGTRLTVV.

The genes are TRBV30 and TRBJ1-2, with D tentatively TRBD1 (5 bases). The CDR3 extends over 14 amino acids. The V end lost 0 bases, the J end lost 8 bases, and 16 bases lay between the germline ends. CDR1 and CDR2 (germline): GTSNPN, SVGIG (reference sequence). The CDR3 nucleotides are TGTGCCTGGAGTGTAAGGGACTCGAAGGCCGGCTACACCTTC. Encoded protein: CAWSVRDSKAGYTF.

The J gene is TRBJ1-2, the V gene TRBV20-1; tentative D call: TRBD1 (5 bases). The CDR3 has 13 amino acids. Germline V gene sequence: CDR1 DFQATT, CDR2 SNEGSKA (reference sequence). Deletions cut 3 bases from V and 4 bases from J, with 12 bases between. CDR3 in DNA: TGCAGTGCTAGTCTCAGTGGGGGCTATGGCTACACCTTC. This encodes CSASLSGGYGYTF.